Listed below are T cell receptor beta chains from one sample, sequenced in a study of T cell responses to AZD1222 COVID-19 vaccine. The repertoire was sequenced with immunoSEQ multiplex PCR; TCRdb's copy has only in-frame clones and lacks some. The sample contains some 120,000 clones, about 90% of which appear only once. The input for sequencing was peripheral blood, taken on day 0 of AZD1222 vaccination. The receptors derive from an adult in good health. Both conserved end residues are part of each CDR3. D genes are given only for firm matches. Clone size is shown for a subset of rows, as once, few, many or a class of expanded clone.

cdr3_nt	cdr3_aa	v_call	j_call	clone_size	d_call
TGTGCCAGCACGGACGGCACTAATGAAAAACTGTTTTTT	CASTDGTNEKLFF	TRBV6-5	TRBJ1-4	NA	NA
TGTGCCAGCAGTGGGTACGTTCAGCCCCAGCATTTT	CASSGYVQPQHF	TRBV28	TRBJ1-5	NA	NA
TGTGCCAGCAGTCCTAGTAGTGCGGGGGTACTGGGAGCTTTCTTT	CASSPSSAGVLGAFF	TRBV27	TRBJ1-1	NA	NA
TGTGCCAGCAGTTTAGGACAGGGCTACGAGCAGTACTTC	CASSLGQGYEQYF	TRBV28	TRBJ2-7	NA	TRBD1
TGTGCCATCAGTGAGGGACAGGGGTATGGCTACACCTTC	CAISEGQGYGYTF	TRBV10-3	TRBJ1-2	NA	TRBD1
TGTGCCAGCAGTTACACCGGGACAGGGTTCTATGGCTACACCTTC	CASSYTGTGFYGYTF	TRBV6-5	TRBJ1-2	NA	TRBD1
TGTGCCAGCAGCGTAGGGTTAGCGGGGGACAATGAGCAGTTCTTC	CASSVGLAGDNEQFF	TRBV9	TRBJ2-1	NA	TRBD2
TGTGCCAGCAGCAGACCGGGACTAGAGAACACCGGGGAGCTGTTTTTT	CASSRPGLENTGELFF	TRBV7-3	TRBJ2-2	NA	TRBD2
TGTGCCAGCAGTTATTCGACAGGGGGCGGGCAGCCCCAGCATTTT	CASSYSTGGGQPQHF	TRBV6-5	TRBJ1-5	NA	TRBD1
TGTGCCATCAGTGAGGACAGGGCGGCCACTGAAGCTTTCTTT	CAISEDRAATEAFF	TRBV10-3	TRBJ1-1	NA	TRBD1
TGTGCCAGCAGTCCGACCCTAGCGGGACTGAACACCGGGGAGCTGTTTTTT	CASSPTLAGLNTGELFF	TRBV6-6	TRBJ2-2	NA	TRBD2
TGCGCCAGCAGCTGGCAGACGAACACTGAAGCTTTCTTT	CASSWQTNTEAFF	TRBV5-1	TRBJ1-1	NA	NA
TGTGCCACCCTGAGGGCGGATTATAATTCACCCCTCCACTTT	CATLRADYNSPLHF	TRBV2	TRBJ1-6	NA	NA
TGTGCCAGCAGCTTACAGGGACAGGGGATCTATGGCTACACCTTC	CASSLQGQGIYGYTF	TRBV7-3	TRBJ1-2	NA	TRBD1
TGTGCCAGCAGCAAGCGCGCGGGCCACTCTGGAAACACCATATATTTT	CASSKRAGHSGNTIYF	TRBV28	TRBJ1-3	once	NA
TGTGCCACCAGCAGAGATCGGTACTCAATCTACTATGGCTACACCTTC	CATSRDRYSIYYGYTF	TRBV15	TRBJ1-2	NA	NA
TGCGCCAGCAGCAGACTAGCGGACCAAGAGACCCAGTACTTC	CASSRLADQETQYF	TRBV4-1	TRBJ2-5	NA	TRBD2
TGTGCCAGCAGACAGGGTCTGGGTTCACCCCTCCACTTT	CASRQGLGSPLHF	TRBV7-3	TRBJ1-6	NA	NA
TGTGCCAGCCTTGGACTCGACACGAATCAGCCCCAGCATTTT	CASLGLDTNQPQHF	TRBV28	TRBJ1-5	NA	NA
TGCGCCAGCCACAGAAGCGCCTATAATTCACCCCTCCACTTT	CASHRSAYNSPLHF	TRBV5-1	TRBJ1-6	NA	NA
TGTGCCATCCGACAGGGTAACACCGGGGAGCTGTTTTTT	CAIRQGNTGELFF	TRBV10-3	TRBJ2-2	NA	TRBD1
TGTGCCAGCAGCTTGGGCCCAGCGGTGAACACCGGGGAGCTGTTTTTT	CASSLGPAVNTGELFF	TRBV5-5	TRBJ2-2	NA	NA
TGTGCCATCAGTGAGTCCGGGACAGCAGGGGAGCTGTTTTTT	CAISESGTAGELFF	TRBV10-3	TRBJ2-2	NA	TRBD1
TGTGCCAGCAGCTTGGCCGGTTACAGGGGCAATGAGCAGTTCTTC	CASSLAGYRGNEQFF	TRBV5-4	TRBJ2-1	few	TRBD1
TGTGCCAGCACCAATCAGGGGCATAAAGGCTACACCTTC	CASTNQGHKGYTF	TRBV12-3/TRBV12-4	TRBJ1-2	NA	NA
TGCGCCAGCAGCTTTACAGGGGCTCGGATAGCTGAAGCTTTCTTT	CASSFTGARIAEAFF	TRBV5-1	TRBJ1-1	NA	TRBD1
TGTGCCAGCAGTTTAATGAGGCAGGGTCCAGATACGCAGTATTTT	CASSLMRQGPDTQYF	TRBV27	TRBJ2-3	NA	NA
TGTGCCAGCAGCTTGGCCATGGGACTAGCGACCGAGCAGTACTTC	CASSLAMGLATEQYF	TRBV5-4	TRBJ2-7	once	TRBD2
TGTGCCAGCAGCTTAAATCTAGCGGGAGCTTTAGAGACCCAGTACTTC	CASSLNLAGALETQYF	TRBV11-2	TRBJ2-5	NA	TRBD2
TGTGCCTGGAGTGTACGGGGATCGCGGACGAACACCGGGGAGCTGTTTTTT	CAWSVRGSRTNTGELFF	TRBV30	TRBJ2-2	NA	NA
TGCAGCGCCAACCGGGACAGGAGTACTGAAGCTTTCTTT	CSANRDRSTEAFF	TRBV29-1	TRBJ1-1	NA	TRBD1
TGTGCCAGCAGCCCACTCCCGAGACGGCAGAATGAAAAACTGTTTTTT	CASSPLPRRQNEKLFF	TRBV6-6	TRBJ1-4	NA	NA
TGTGCCAGCAGCGTAGGCGGCAGGGGGCCCGGGGAGCTGTTTTTT	CASSVGGRGPGELFF	TRBV9	TRBJ2-2	NA	TRBD1
TGTGCCAGCACCCGGCGGGGCGGGCGCTCCTACAATGAGCAGTTCTTC	CASTRRGGRSYNEQFF	TRBV27	TRBJ2-1	NA	NA
TGTGCCACACAAAGCCCAGGACAGGGGAACACTGAAGCTTTCTTT	CATQSPGQGNTEAFF	TRBV27	TRBJ1-1	once	TRBD1
TGTGCCACCGGGACTAGCAGCTACGAGCAGTACTTC	CATGTSSYEQYF	TRBV27	TRBJ2-7	NA	TRBD2
TGCGCCAGCAGCTTGGGAGCGGGAGGGCTAGAGACCCAGTACTTC	CASSLGAGGLETQYF	TRBV5-1	TRBJ2-5	NA	TRBD2
TGTGCCAGTAGTATCCTAGCGGGAGATTCCTACGAGCAGTACTTC	CASSILAGDSYEQYF	TRBV19	TRBJ2-7	NA	TRBD2
TGTGCCAGCAGCCAAGGACTCTACAATGAGCAGTTCTTC	CASSQGLYNEQFF	TRBV3-1/TRBV3-2	TRBJ2-1	NA	NA
TGTGCCAGCAGTCCGACCTCTAGCGGTGCTTACTCCTACAATGAGCAGTTCTTC	CASSPTSSGAYSYNEQFF	TRBV27	TRBJ2-1	NA	TRBD2
TGTGCCAGCAGCGTGGTCGGGCATAAAAGGGGCACTAATGAAAAACTGTTTTTT	CASSVVGHKRGTNEKLFF	TRBV5-4	TRBJ1-4	NA	NA
TGTGCCAGCAGCGAAACAGGGCTCAACACTGAAGCTTTCTTT	CASSETGLNTEAFF	TRBV9	TRBJ1-1	NA	NA
TGCAGCGTTGTTCTGGCTAGCGGTGCCTACGAGCAGTACTTC	CSVVLASGAYEQYF	TRBV29-1	TRBJ2-7	NA	TRBD2
TGTGCCAGCAGCATTGGGACTGTCTATGGCTACACCTTC	CASSIGTVYGYTF	TRBV5-4	TRBJ1-2	NA	NA
TGTGCCAGCTCACCATCCCCAGGGGCAGACTATGGCTACACCTTC	CASSPSPGADYGYTF	TRBV18	TRBJ1-2	NA	NA
TGTGCCAGCAGTCCAATACAGGGGAATGAGCAGTTCTTC	CASSPIQGNEQFF	TRBV27	TRBJ2-1	once	TRBD1
TGTGCCAGCATCCTCCACCAAACCTTTATTCGGTACGAGCAGTACTTC	CASILHQTFIRYEQYF	TRBV2	TRBJ2-7	NA	NA
TGTGCCAGCAGCTTAACTAGCGGGAGGCTTCCGGGTGAGCAGTTCTTC	CASSLTSGRLPGEQFF	TRBV7-9	TRBJ2-1	NA	TRBD2
TGTGCCATCAGTGGGACAGGGGGATACAATGAGCAGTTCTTC	CAISGTGGYNEQFF	TRBV10-3	TRBJ2-1	NA	TRBD1
TGTGCCAGTAGTATTCCGAGCTCTGGGGCCAACGTCCTGACTTTC	CASSIPSSGANVLTF	TRBV19	TRBJ2-6	NA	NA
TGTGCCAGCGGTGCTATGGGACAGGCCTCGCAGTATTTT	CASGAMGQASQYF	TRBV25-1	TRBJ2-3	NA	TRBD1
TGCGCCAGCAGCCCGGACGGGACATACGAGCAGTACTTC	CASSPDGTYEQYF	TRBV5-1	TRBJ2-7	NA	NA
TGTGCCAGCAGTTTAGTCGGATATTTCTATGGCTACACCTTC	CASSLVGYFYGYTF	TRBV28	TRBJ1-2	NA	NA
TGTGCCAGCAGCTATACAGGGGATTACGAGCAGTACTTC	CASSYTGDYEQYF	TRBV5-5	TRBJ2-7	NA	TRBD1
TGTGCCAGCAGCTTATTGGACCTTGACGGATACAATCAGCCCCAGCATTTT	CASSLLDLDGYNQPQHF	TRBV7-9	TRBJ1-5	NA	NA
TGTGCCAGCAGCTCCCCATCTTCCTCTGGAAACACCATATATTTT	CASSSPSSSGNTIYF	TRBV28	TRBJ1-3	NA	NA
TGTGCCAGCAGCCAAGGGGGGACAGGGCGTCAAGAGACCCAGTACTTC	CASSQGGTGRQETQYF	TRBV3-1/TRBV3-2	TRBJ2-5	NA	TRBD1
TGTGCCAGCAGCTTGGGCCCGGGTACCTACAATGAGCAGTTCTTC	CASSLGPGTYNEQFF	TRBV5-6	TRBJ2-1	NA	NA
TGTGCCAGCAGTTTAGGGGACGCGTATGGCTACACCTTC	CASSLGDAYGYTF	TRBV28	TRBJ1-2	NA	NA